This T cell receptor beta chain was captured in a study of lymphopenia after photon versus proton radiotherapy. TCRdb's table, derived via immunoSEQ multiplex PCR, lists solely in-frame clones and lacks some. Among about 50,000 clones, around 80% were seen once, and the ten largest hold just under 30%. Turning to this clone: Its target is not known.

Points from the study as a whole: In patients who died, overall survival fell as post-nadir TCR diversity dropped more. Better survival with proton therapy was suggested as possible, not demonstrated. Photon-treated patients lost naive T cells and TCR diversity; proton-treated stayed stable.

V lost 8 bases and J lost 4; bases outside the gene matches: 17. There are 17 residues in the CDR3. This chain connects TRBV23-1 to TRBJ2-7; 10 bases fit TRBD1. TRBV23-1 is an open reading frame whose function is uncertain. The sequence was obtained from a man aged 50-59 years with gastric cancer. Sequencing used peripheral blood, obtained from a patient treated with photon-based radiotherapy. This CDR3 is CASSPERQGALRYEQYF. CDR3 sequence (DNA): TGCGCCAGCTCCCCCGAGAGACAGGGGGCGCTTAGGTACGAGCAGTACTTC.